The 9 T cell receptor beta chains listed next were all sequenced from one sample in a study of tumor-infiltrating lymphocytes in primary liver carcinoma. Co-extraction of both nucleic acids (RNA and DNA) used about 19-33 mg of unsorted bulk tissue. The template, 450 to 650 ng total RNA, yielded TCR beta cDNA made with a constant-region primer. It was through three nested multiplex PCR rounds of slightly modified ARM-PCR that TCR beta libraries arose. Running 9 to 11 cycles apiece, the first two PCR rounds relied on TRBV1-TRBV30 forward primers together with a C-beta reverse primer. Using its own MiXCR run on the multiplex PCR reads, TCRdb lists one record per CDR3 protein. The table records tens of thousands of distinct CDR3 sequences, around 84% of them present only once. The specimen was liver tumor tissue from sampling region 2. This sample's subset: tumor region T2, inferior pole. The receptors were gathered from a woman in her twenties or thirties with primary liver carcinoma and hepatitis B virus infection.

A note on this clonotype: An end of the junction does not agree with germline; a read error may underlie this. CDR3 in amino acids: CVSGLAGISGSSYEQYF. CDR3 bases: TGTGTCAGCGGCCTCGCCGGGATTAGCGGGAGCTCCTATGAGCAGTACTTC. The rearrangement uses TRBV6-5 and TRBJ2-7, with TRBD2 matching over 9 bases. The CDR3 length is 17 residues. Germline V gives CDR1 MNHEY, CDR2 SVGAGI.

As concerns this clonotype: No conserved phenylalanine or tryptophan is present at the end of the CDR3, so a read error is the likely explanation. CDR3 region: CARSLTGLNSYEQYI. The DNA of the CDR3 is TGCGCCAGAAGCCTAACAGGGCTTAACTCCTACGAGCAGTACATC. The V gene is TRBV4-1, the J gene TRBJ2-7, with D perhaps matching TRBD1 (6 bases). This CDR3 comprises 15 residues. CDR1 is MGHRA, CDR2 YSYEKL, per germline.

This chain joins TRBV6-5 and TRBJ2-5; D could derive from TRBD1 or TRBD2 (7 bases each). Germline CDR1 reads MNHEY; CDR2 reads SVGAGI. The CDR3 has 16 amino acids. CDR3 protein: CANSYSPWAGGEDQYF. The CDR3 DNA reads TGTGCAAACAGTTACTCACCCTGGGCAGGGGGGGAGGACCAGTACTTC.

Concerning this clonotype: A read error may produce the germline difference seen at one junction end. This sequence joins TRBV6-5 and TRBJ1-2, with D unresolved. CDR3 size: 13 residues. Germline CDR1 is MNHEY and CDR2 is SVGAGI. CDR3 bases: TGTGCCAGCGCTGGAACGGTTAACTATGGCTACACATTC. Translated: CASAGTVNYGYTF.

This chain links TRBV29-1 with TRBJ1-2; tentative D call: TRBD1 (5 bases). The germline V gene encodes CDR1 SQVTM and CDR2 ANQGSEA. This CDR3 has 12 amino acids. Deletions cut 8 bases from V and 7 bases from J, with 17 bases between. CDR3 nucleotide sequence: TGCAGCATTCTACCTTGGGGCGGTGGCTACACCTTC. Translated, it gives CSILPWGGGYTF.

Note on this clonotype: One junction end disagrees with the germline gene, perhaps due to a read error. The CDR3 region is CVIRPTATRDEQFF. CDR3 nucleotide sequence: TGCGTCATCAGACCCACGGCGACCCGGGATGAGCAGTTCTTC. V is TRBV10-3 and J is TRBJ2-1; D remains ambiguous. CDR1 and CDR2 (germline): ENHRY, SYGVKD. CDR3 length equals 14 residues.

Note on this clonotype: The junction departs from the called germline gene at one end, perhaps through a read error. In DNA, the CDR3 is TGTAGCGTCGAGACAGGGGACACTGAAGCTTTCTTT. Translated, it gives CSVETGDTEAFF. The chain recombines TRBV29-1 with TRBJ1-1; 8 bases are a match to TRBD1. Germline V CDR1 and CDR2: SQVTM, ANQGSEA. The CDR3 covers 12 residues.

With regard to this clonotype: This is likely a read error, given that the CDR3 carries no conserved phenylalanine or tryptophan at its end. The gene calls are TRBV11-3 and TRBJ2-1; the D gene is possibly TRBD1 (6 bases). CDR1 SGHNT and CDR2 YENEEA come from the germline V gene. V lost 9 bases and J 10 bases, leaving 16 bases between the germline ends. The CDR3 consists of 12 residues. The CDR3 loop reads CASPLTGVEQFL. In DNA, the CDR3 is TGTGCCAGTCCCTTGACAGGTGTCGAGCAGTTCTTG.

This clonotype has only a few counts. Just one base apart from a much larger clone, this may be a read error. A read error is likely, as this CDR3 ends without the conserved phenylalanine or tryptophan. It is unclear where the CDR3 begins or ends on the DNA, so no DNA is shown, and the CDR3 is as TCRdb lists it. The genes are TRBV18 and TRBJ2-7; the table's D call, TRBD1, was not checked against the DNA. CDR1 is KGHSH and CDR2 is LQKENI in the germline V gene. The CDR3 adds up to 11 amino acids, both ends counted. The CDR3 is CASSQTEEKYL.